This T cell receptor (beta chain) was identified during a study of breast tumors, draining lymph nodes, adjacent tissues. The lymph nodes were axillary draining lymph nodes from breast cancer patients. Ten or more counts support this clonotype. Germline loops: CDR1 SGHKS, CDR2 YYEKEE (reference sequence). This CDR3 is 15 amino acids long. V was cut by 0 bases and J by 7 bases, with 16 bases left in between. TCRdb reanalysed the multiplex PCR reads using MiXCR and keeps one entry per CDR3 protein. The data show about 200,000 distinct CDR3 sequences, 31% seen once. The sequence derives from a female donor with breast cancer. Some clones in this sample may be carry-over from other donors' samples. This chain joins TRBV5-5 and TRBJ2-5, with D perhaps being TRBD1 or TRBD2 (5 bases each). The specimen sequenced was axillary lymph node tissue. The CDR3 protein is CASSLVPGTRGTQYF. The DNA for the CDR3 is TGTGCCAGCAGCTTGGTCCCCGGGACCCGGGGGACCCAGTACTTC.